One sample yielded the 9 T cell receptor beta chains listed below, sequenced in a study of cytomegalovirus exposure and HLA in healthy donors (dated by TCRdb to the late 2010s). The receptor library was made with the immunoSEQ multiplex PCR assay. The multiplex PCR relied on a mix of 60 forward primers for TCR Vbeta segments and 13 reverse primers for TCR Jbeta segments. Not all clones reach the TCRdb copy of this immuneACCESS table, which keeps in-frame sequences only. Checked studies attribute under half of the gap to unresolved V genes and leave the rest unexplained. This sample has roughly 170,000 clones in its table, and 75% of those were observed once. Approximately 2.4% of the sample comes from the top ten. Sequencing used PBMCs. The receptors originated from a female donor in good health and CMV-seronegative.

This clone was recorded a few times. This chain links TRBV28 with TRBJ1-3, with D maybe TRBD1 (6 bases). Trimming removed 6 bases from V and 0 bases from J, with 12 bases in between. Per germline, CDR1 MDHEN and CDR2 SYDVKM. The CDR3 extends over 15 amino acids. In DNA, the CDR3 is TGTGCCAGCAGGAGGGGGACTAACTCTGGAAACACCATATATTTT. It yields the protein CASRRGTNSGNTIYF.

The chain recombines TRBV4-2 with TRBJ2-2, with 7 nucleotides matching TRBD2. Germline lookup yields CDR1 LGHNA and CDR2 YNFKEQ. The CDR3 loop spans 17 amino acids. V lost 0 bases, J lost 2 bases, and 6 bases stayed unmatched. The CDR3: CASSQEWTRGNTGELFF. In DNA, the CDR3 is TGTGCCAGCAGCCAAGAGTGGACTAGGGGCAACACCGGGGAGCTGTTTTTT.

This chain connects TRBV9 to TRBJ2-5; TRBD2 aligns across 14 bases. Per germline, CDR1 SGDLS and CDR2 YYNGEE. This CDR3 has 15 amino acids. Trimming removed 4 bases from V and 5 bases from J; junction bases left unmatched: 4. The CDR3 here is CASSFGLAGGETQYF. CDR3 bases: TGTGCCAGCAGCTTTGGACTAGCGGGGGGCGAGACCCAGTACTTC.

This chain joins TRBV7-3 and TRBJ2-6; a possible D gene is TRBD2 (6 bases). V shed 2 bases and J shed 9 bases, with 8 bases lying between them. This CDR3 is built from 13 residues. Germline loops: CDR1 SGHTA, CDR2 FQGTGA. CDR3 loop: CASSLAEGNVLTF. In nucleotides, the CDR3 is TGTGCCAGCAGCTTAGCGGAGGGCAACGTCCTGACTTTC.

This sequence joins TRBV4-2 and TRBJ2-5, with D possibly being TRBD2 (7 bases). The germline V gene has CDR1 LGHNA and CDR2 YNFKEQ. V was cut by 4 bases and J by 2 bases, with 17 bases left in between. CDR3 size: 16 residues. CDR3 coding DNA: TGTGCCAGCAGCCCCGGGGGGCGCCGAGATCAAGAGACCCAGTACTTC. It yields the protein CASSPGGRRDQETQYF.

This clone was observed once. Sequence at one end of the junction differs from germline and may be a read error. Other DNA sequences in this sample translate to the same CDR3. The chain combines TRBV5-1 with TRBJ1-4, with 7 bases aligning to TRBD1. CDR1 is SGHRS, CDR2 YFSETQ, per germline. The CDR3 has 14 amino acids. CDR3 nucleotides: TGCGCCAGCAGCGTGGGGGACAGTAATGAAAAGCTGTTTTTT. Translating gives CASSVGDSNEKLFF.

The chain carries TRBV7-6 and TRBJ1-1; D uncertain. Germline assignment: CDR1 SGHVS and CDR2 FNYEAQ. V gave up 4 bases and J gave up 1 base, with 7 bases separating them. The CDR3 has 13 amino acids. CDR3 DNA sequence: TGTGCCAGCAGCTCTATAGAGAACACTGAAGCTTTCTTT. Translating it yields CASSSIENTEAFF.

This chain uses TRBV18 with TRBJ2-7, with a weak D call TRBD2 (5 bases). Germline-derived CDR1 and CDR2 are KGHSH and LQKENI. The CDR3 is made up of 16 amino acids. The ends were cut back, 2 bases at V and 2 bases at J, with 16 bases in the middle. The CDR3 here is CASSPIGVLSTYEQYF. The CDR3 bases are TGTGCCAGCTCACCAATCGGGGTCCTCTCGACCTACGAGCAGTACTTC.

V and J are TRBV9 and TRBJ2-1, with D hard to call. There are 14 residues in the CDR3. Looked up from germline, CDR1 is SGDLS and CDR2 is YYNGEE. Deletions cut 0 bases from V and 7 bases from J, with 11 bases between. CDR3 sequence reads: CASSVDSRLNEQFF. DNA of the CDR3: TGTGCCAGCAGCGTAGATAGCCGGCTAAATGAGCAGTTCTTC.